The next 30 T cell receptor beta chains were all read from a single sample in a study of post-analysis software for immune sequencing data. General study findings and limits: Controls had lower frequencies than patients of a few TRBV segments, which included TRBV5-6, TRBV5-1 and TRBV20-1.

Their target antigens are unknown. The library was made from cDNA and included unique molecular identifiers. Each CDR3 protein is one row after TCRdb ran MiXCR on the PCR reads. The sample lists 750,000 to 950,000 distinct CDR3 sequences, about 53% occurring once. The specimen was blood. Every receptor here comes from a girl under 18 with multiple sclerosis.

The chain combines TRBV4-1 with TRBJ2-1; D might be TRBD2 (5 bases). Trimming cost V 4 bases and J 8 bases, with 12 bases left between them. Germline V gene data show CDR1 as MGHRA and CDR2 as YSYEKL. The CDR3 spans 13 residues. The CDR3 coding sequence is TGCGCCAGCAGCCCACCATCGCGGGATGAGCAGTTCTTC. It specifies CASSPPSRDEQFF.

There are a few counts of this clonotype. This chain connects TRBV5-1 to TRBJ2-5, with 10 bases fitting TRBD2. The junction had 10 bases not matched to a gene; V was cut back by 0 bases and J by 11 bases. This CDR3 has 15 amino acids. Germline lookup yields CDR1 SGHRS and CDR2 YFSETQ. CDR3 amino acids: CASSLEASGSMRQYF. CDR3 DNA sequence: TGCGCCAGCAGCTTGGAGGCTAGCGGGAGTATGCGGCAGTACTTC. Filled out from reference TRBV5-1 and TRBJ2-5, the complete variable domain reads KAGVTQTPRYLIKTRGQQVTLSCSPISGHRSVSWYQQTPGQGLQFLFEYFSETQRNKGNFPGRFSGRQFSNSRSEMNVSTLELGDSALYLCASSLEASGSMRQYFGPGTRLLVL.

The CDR3: CASSFTSGRTNEQYF. Here the CDR3 DNA reads TGCGCCAGCAGCTTTACTAGCGGGAGGACGAACGAGCAGTACTTC. The chain joins TRBV5-1 to TRBJ2-4, with 12 bases identical to TRBD2. The J call may be mistaken, given a closer DNA end match to TRBJ2-7. The CDR3 is 15 residues long. Germline V gene data show CDR1 as SGHRS and CDR2 as YFSETQ.

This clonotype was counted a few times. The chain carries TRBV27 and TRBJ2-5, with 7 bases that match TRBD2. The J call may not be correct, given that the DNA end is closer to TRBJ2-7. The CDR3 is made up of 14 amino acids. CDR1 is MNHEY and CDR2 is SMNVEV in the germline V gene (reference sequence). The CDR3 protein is CASSLPGGGYEQYF. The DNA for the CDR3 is TGTGCCAGCAGTTTACCGGGAGGTGGGTACGAGCAGTACTTC.

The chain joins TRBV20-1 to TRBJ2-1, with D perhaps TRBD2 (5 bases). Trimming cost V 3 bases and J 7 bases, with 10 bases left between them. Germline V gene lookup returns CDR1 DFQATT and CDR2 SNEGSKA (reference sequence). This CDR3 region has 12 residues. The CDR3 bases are TGCAGTGCTAGTCTCTCGGGGAATGAGCAGTTCTTC. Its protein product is CSASLSGNEQFF.

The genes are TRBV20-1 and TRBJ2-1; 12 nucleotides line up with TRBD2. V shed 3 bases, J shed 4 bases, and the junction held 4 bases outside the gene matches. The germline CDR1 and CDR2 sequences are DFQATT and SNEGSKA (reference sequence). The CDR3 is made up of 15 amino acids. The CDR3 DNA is TGCAGTGCTAGTTCTAGCGGGGGGGCATACAATGAGCAGTTCTTC. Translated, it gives CSASSSGGAYNEQFF.

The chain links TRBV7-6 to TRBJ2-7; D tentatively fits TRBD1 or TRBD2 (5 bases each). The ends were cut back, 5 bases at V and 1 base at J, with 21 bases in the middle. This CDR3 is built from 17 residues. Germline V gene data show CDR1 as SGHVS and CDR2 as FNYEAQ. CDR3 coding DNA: TGTGCCAGCAGCCGCGGCCGGGTAGGGACGGCATCCTACGAGCAGTACTTC. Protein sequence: CASSRGRVGTASYEQYF. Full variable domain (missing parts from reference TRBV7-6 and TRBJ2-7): GAGVSQSPRYKVTKRGQDVALRCDPISGHVSLYWYRQALGQGPEFLTYFNYEAQQDKSGLPNDRFSAERPEGSISTLTIQRTEQRDSAMYRCASSRGRVGTASYEQYFGPGTRLTVT.

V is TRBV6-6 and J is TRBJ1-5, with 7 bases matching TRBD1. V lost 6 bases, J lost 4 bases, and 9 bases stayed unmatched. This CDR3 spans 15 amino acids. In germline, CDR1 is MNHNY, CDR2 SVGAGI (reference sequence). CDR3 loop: CASRLDRYGNQPQHF. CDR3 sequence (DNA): TGTGCCAGCAGACTGGACAGGTACGGGAATCAGCCCCAGCATTTT.

This CDR3 is CASRAGTIGYNEQFF. The CDR3 DNA sequence: TGTGCCAGCAGGGCCGGGACTATCGGCTACAATGAGCAGTTCTTC. The chain employs TRBV6-5 and TRBJ2-1; 7 bases fit TRBD2. Germline V lookup: CDR1 MNHEY, CDR2 SVGAGI. V shed 6 bases and J 3 bases; nucleotides not matched to a gene: 8. The CDR3 covers 15 residues.

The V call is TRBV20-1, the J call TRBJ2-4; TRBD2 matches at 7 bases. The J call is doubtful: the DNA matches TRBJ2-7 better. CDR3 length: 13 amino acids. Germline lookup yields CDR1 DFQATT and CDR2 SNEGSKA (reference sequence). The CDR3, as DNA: TGCAGTGCTTTCGGCGGGAGAGCCTACGAGCAGTACTTC. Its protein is CSAFGGRAYEQYF.

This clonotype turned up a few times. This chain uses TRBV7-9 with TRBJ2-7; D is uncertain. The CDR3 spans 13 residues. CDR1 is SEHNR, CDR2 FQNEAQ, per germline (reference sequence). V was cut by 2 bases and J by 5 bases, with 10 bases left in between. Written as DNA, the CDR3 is TGTGCCAGCAGCTTAAATTTGGGTCACGAGCAGTACTTC. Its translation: CASSLNLGHEQYF.

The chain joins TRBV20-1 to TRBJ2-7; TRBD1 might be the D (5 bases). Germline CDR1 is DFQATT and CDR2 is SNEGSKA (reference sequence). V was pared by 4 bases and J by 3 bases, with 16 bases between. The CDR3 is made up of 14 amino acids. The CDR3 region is CSATGPPTNYEQYF. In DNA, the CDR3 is TGCAGTGCTACAGGGCCTCCTACCAACTACGAGCAGTACTTC.

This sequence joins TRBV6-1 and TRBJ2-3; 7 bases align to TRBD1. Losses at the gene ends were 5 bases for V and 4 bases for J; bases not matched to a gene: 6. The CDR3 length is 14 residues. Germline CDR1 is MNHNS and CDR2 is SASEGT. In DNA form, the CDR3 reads TGTGCCAGCAGTACCCACAGGGGACCAGATACGCAGTATTTT. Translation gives CASSTHRGPDTQYF.

The CDR3 DNA is TGTGCCACCAGGGGGCTAGCGGGGGGTACGAACACCGGGGAGCTGTTTTTT. This codes for CATRGLAGGTNTGELFF. V gene TRBV10-3 combines with J gene TRBJ2-2; 11 bases are shared with TRBD2. The trim removed 10 bases at V and 0 bases at J, leaving 10 bases unmatched. Germline assignment: CDR1 ENHRY and CDR2 SYGVKD. This CDR3 is built from 17 residues.

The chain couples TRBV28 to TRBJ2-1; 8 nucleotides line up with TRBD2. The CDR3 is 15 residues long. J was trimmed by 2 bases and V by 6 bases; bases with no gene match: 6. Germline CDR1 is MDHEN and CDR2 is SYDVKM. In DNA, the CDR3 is TGTGCCAGCAGCTCAAGCGGGAGTCCCTACAATGAGCAGTTCTTC. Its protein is CASSSSGSPYNEQFF.

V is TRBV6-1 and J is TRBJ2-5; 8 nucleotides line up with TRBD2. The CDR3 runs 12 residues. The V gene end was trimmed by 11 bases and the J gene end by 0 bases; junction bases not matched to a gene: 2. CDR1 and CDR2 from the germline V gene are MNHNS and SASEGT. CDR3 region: CAGGGYQETQYF. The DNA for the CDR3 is TGTGCCGGCGGGGGGTACCAAGAGACCCAGTACTTC.

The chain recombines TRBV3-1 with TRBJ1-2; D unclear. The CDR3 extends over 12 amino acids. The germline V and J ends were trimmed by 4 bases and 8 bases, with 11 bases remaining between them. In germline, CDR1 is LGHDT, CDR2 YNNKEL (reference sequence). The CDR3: CASSPDVQGYTF. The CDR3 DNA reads TGTGCCAGCAGCCCGGACGTCCAGGGCTACACCTTC.

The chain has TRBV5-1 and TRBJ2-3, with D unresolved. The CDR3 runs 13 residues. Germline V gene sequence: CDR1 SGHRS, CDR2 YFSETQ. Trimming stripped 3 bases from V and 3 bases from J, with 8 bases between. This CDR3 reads CASSSDGTDTQYF. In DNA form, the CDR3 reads TGCGCCAGCAGCTCGGATGGAACAGATACGCAGTATTTT.

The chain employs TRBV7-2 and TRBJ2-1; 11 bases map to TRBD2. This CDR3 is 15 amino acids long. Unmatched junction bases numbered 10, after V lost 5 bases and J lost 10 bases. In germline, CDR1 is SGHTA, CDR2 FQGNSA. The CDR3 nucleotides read TGTGCCAGCAGCCCATCGAGACTAGCGGGACACGAGCAGTTCTTC. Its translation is CASSPSRLAGHEQFF.

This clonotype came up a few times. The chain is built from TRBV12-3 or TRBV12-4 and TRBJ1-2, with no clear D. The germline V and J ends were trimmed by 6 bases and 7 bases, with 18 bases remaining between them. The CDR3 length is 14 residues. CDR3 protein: CASRHEEKAGGYTF. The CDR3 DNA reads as TGTGCCAGCAGACACGAAGAAAAGGCGGGTGGCTACACCTTC.

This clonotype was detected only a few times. The CDR3 is CSARDLALTGTNYGYTF. The CDR3 DNA reads as TGCAGTGCTAGAGATCTTGCCCTTACAGGGACTAACTATGGCTACACCTTC. The chain is built from TRBV20-1 and TRBJ1-2, with a tentative D call TRBD1 (6 bases). The CDR3 has 17 residues. Germline assignment: CDR1 DFQATT and CDR2 SNEGSKA (reference sequence). V dropped 0 bases and J dropped 0 bases, with 17 bases sitting between them.

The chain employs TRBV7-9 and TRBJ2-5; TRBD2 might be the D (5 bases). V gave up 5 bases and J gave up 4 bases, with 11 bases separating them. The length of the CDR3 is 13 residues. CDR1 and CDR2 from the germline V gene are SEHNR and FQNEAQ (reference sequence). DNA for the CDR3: TGTGCCAGCAGCCGACTATCGACAGAGACCCAGTACTTC. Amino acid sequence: CASSRLSTETQYF.

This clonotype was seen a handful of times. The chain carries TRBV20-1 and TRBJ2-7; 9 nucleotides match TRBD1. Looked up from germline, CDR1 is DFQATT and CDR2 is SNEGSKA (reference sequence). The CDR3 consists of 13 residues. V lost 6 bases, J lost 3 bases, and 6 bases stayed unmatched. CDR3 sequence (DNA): TGCAGTGCCCCCGGGACAGGGTTCTACGAGCAGTACTTC. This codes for CSAPGTGFYEQYF.

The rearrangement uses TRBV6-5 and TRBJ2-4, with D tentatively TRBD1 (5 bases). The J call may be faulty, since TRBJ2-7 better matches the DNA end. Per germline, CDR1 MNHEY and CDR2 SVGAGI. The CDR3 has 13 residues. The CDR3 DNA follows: TGTGCCAGCAGTTACGTCAGGGAAAACGAGCAGTACTTC. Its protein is CASSYVRENEQYF.

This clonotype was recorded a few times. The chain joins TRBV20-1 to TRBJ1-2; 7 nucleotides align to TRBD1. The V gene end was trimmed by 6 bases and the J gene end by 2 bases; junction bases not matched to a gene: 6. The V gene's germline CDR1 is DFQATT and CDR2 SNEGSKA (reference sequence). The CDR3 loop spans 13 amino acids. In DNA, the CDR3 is TGCAGTGCCGTCAGGGGGTCGAACTATGGCTACACCTTC. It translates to CSAVRGSNYGYTF.

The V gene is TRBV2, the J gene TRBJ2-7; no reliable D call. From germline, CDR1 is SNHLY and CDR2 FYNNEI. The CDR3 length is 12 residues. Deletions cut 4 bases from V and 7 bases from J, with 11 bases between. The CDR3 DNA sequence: TGTGCCAGCAGTGGCCCAGGATGGGAGCAGTACTTC. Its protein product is CASSGPGWEQYF. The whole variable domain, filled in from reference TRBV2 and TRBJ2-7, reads EPEVTQTPSHQVTQMGQEVILRCVPISNHLYFYWYRQILGQKVEFLVSFYNNEISEKSEIFDDQFSVERPDGSNFTLKIRSTKLEDSAMYFCASSGPGWEQYFGPGTRLTVT.

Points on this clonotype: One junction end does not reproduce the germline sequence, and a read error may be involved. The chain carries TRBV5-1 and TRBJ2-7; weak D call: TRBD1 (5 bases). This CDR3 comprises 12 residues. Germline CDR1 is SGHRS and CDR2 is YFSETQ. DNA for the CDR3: TGTGCCAGCAGTTTTCAGGGATACGAGCAGTACTTC. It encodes CASSFQGYEQYF. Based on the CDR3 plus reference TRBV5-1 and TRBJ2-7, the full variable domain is KAGVTQTPRYLIKTRGQQVTLSCSPISGHRSVSWYQQTPGQGLQFLFEYFSETQRNKGNFPGRFSGRQFSNSRSEMNVSTLELGDSALYLCASSFQGYEQYFGPGTRLTVT.

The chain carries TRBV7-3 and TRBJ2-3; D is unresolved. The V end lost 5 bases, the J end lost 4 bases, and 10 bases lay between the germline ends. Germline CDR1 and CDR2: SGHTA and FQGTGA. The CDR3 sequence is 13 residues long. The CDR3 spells CASSTAKADTQYF. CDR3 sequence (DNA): TGTGCCAGCAGCACCGCAAAGGCAGATACGCAGTATTTT.

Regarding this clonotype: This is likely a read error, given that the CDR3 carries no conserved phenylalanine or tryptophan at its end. The CDR3 sequence is CASSFSSQGDTQYV. CDR3 nucleotide sequence: TGTGCCAGCAGTTTCTCTTCACAGGGGGATACGCAGTATGTT. V and J are TRBV27 and TRBJ2-3, with 7 positions matching TRBD1. This CDR3 is built from 14 residues. Germline CDR1 is MNHEY and CDR2 is SMNVEV (reference sequence). The V gene end was trimmed by 3 bases and the J gene end by 6 bases; junction bases not matched to a gene: 6.

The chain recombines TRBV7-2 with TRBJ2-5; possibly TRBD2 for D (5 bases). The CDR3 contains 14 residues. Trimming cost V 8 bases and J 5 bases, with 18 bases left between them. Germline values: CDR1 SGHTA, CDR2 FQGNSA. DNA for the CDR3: TGTGCCAGCTGGGAACCGGGATTCGGGGAGACCCAGTACTTC. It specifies CASWEPGFGETQYF.